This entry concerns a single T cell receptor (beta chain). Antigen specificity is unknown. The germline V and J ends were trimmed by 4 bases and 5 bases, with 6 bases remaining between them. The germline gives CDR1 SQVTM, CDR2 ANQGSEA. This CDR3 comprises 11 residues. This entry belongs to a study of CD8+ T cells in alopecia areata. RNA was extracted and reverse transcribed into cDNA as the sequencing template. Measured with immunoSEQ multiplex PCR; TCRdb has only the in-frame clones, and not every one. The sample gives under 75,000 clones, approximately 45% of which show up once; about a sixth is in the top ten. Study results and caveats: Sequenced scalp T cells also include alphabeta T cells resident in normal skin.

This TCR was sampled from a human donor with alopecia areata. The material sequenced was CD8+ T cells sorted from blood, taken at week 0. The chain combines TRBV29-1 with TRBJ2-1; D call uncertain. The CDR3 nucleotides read TGCAGCGTTGGGGAAAACAATGAGCAGTTCTTC. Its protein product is CSVGENNEQFF.